This passage covers 22 T cell receptor beta chains from one sample sequenced in a study of T cells in Graves' hyperthyroidism and ophthalmopathy. Amplification targeted TCR beta CDR3 regions from RNA transcripts. RT-PCR in the first round (using the HTBI primer set) targeted the TCR CDR3. TCRdb ran MiXCR on the multiplex PCR reads and lists one entry per CDR3 protein. There are about 610,000 distinct CDR3 sequences in the sample; 14% to 15% occur only once, and approximately 4.2% lies in the top ten. Sequencing was carried out using blood. The receptors were sampled from a woman aged 40 to 50 with Graves' ophthalmopathy.

This clonotype has ten or more counts. The J gene is TRBJ2-2, the V gene TRBV20-1; the D is unclear. CDR1 and CDR2 from the germline V gene are DFQATT and SNEGSKA (reference sequence). Trimming removed 3 bases from V and 0 bases from J, with 14 bases in between. The CDR3 spans 16 residues. The CDR3 region has the DNA TGCAGTGCTAGGAGTGCGGCATCGGCGAACACCGGGGAGCTGTTTTTT. Protein product: CSARSAASANTGELFF.

The gene calls are TRBV20-1 and TRBJ1-1; D is unclear. CDR3 length: 13 residues. Trimming took off 4 bases at V and 11 bases at J, with 20 bases between the two ends. Germline V CDR1 and CDR2: DFQATT, SNEGSKA (reference sequence). Here the CDR3 DNA reads TGCAGTGCTATCCCGAGGGAGGCCGGCGGGGCTTTCTTT. Translating it yields CSAIPREAGGAFF.

The table lists this clonotype with a few counts. The genes are TRBV15 and TRBJ1-3, with no clear D. This CDR3 is built from 18 residues. The V gene lost 1 base and the J gene lost 0 bases, with 16 bases spanning the gap. Germline CDR1 reads LNHNV; CDR2 reads YYDKDF (reference sequence). The CDR3: CATSRAGVGRPSGNTIYF. In DNA, the CDR3 is TGTGCCACCAGCAGAGCGGGCGTTGGCCGGCCCTCTGGAAACACCATATATTTT.

This clonotype occurred a few times. The chain is built from TRBV6-1 and TRBJ2-2; D may be TRBD1 or TRBD2 (6 bases each). CDR3 length: 15 residues. Trimming left V 6 bases short and J 4 bases short, with 15 bases between. Germline V lookup: CDR1 MNHNS, CDR2 SASEGT. CDR3 sequence reads: CASRPSPGATGELFF. The DNA of the CDR3 is TGTGCCAGCAGGCCTAGCCCGGGGGCCACCGGGGAGCTGTTTTTT.

This clonotype has at least ten counts. The chain uses TRBV28 and TRBJ2-5; 8 nucleotides line up with TRBD1. Trimming cost V 5 bases and J 0 bases; bases outside gene matches: 5. This CDR3 has 15 amino acids. The V gene's germline CDR1 is MDHEN and CDR2 SYDVKM. CDR3 coding DNA: TGTGCCAGCAGTCGGGACAGGTCCAACCAAGAGACCCAGTACTTC. Protein product: CASSRDRSNQETQYF.

This clonotype was observed at least ten times. The genes are TRBV7-2 and TRBJ1-1, with D uncertain. Germline V gives CDR1 SGHTA, CDR2 FQGNSA. The V end lost 2 bases, the J end lost 5 bases, and 9 bases lay between the germline ends. CDR3 length: 13 residues. The CDR3 loop is CASSLMTETEAFF. The CDR3 coding sequence is TGTGCCAGCAGCTTAATGACGGAGACTGAAGCTTTCTTT.

The chain couples TRBV6-1 to TRBJ2-2; TRBD2 matches 13 bases. V shed 6 bases, J shed 8 bases, and the junction held 12 bases outside the gene matches. The CDR3 is 17 residues long. Germline V gene lookup returns CDR1 MNHNS and CDR2 SASEGT. Here the CDR3 reads CASRRSGTSGIAGELFF. The CDR3 DNA reads as TGTGCCAGCAGAAGATCCGGGACTAGCGGGATAGCTGGGGAGCTGTTTTTT.

This clonotype was found many times. The V call is TRBV12-5, the J call TRBJ1-2; TRBD1 is a possible D gene (6 bases). The CDR3 consists of 16 residues. V lost 0 bases and J lost 1, with 12 bases in between. Germline V CDR1 and CDR2: LGHNT, FRNRAP. The CDR3 here is CASGLVLGQNNYGYTF. DNA for the CDR3: TGTGCTAGTGGTTTGGTATTGGGACAAAATAACTATGGCTACACCTTC.

This clonotype was seen many times. The V gene is TRBV29-1, the J gene TRBJ1-1; the D gene is possibly TRBD1 (5 bases). The CDR3 loop spans 12 amino acids. CDR1 and CDR2 from the germline V gene are SQVTM and ANQGSEA. Trimming stripped 7 bases from V and 4 bases from J, with 13 bases between. The CDR3 here is CSAEGLLTEAFF. DNA for the CDR3: TGCAGCGCCGAGGGACTGCTCACTGAAGCTTTCTTT. Supplemented by reference TRBV29-1 and TRBJ1-1, the full variable domain reads SAVISQKPSRDICQRGTSLTIQCQVDSQVTMMFWYRQQPGQSLTLIATANQGSEATYESGFVIDKFPISRPNLTFSTLTVSNMSPEDSSIYLCSAEGLLTEAFFGQGTRLTVV.

This clonotype was counted ten times or more. The rearrangement joins TRBV6-2 or TRBV6-3 to TRBJ2-7; 9 bases are shared with TRBD2. Trimming cost V 10 bases and J 5 bases; bases outside gene matches: 12. The CDR3 is 14 amino acids. Germline lookup yields CDR1 MNHEY and CDR2 SVGEGT. For the CDR3, the DNA is TGTGCCACCTCAAGGAGTAGCGGGAGTAACGAGCAGTACTTC. It encodes CATSRSSGSNEQYF.

This clonotype has at least ten counts. The rearrangement uses TRBV28 and TRBJ1-2, with unresolved D. Germline values: CDR1 MDHEN, CDR2 SYDVKM. The V gene lost 2 bases and the J gene lost 4 bases, with 5 bases spanning the gap. The CDR3 is made up of 12 amino acids. For the CDR3, the DNA is TGTGCCAGCAGTTTAGAAATCTATGGCTACACCTTC. This gives the protein CASSLEIYGYTF.

This clonotype was seen at least ten times. The chain links TRBV6-2 or TRBV6-3 to TRBJ2-7; D might be TRBD1 or TRBD2, each matching 5 bases. The CDR3 sequence is 13 residues long. With 0 bases removed from V and 6 bases from J, the gap between germline ends came to 9 bases. Per germline, CDR1 MNHEY and CDR2 SVGEGT. CDR3 coding DNA: TGTGCCAGCAGTTACTCGATCGGGACCGAGCAGTACTTC. This sequence encodes CASSYSIGTEQYF.

The J gene is TRBJ2-3, the V gene TRBV7-3; D remains unclear. V dropped 5 bases and J dropped 4 bases, with 16 bases sitting between them. The CDR3 runs to 15 residues. CDR1 is SGHTA, CDR2 FQGTGA, per germline. CDR3 sequence: CASSLTVAVPDTQYF. CDR3 bases: TGTGCCAGCAGCCTCACGGTGGCTGTCCCAGATACGCAGTATTTT.

This clonotype has ten or more counts. The V and J genes are TRBV7-8 and TRBJ1-1, with D possibly TRBD1 on 6 matching bases. Per the germline V gene, CDR1 is SGHVS and CDR2 is FQNEAQ. This CDR3 is built from 15 residues. V was cut by 2 bases and J by 0 bases, with 10 bases left in between. CDR3 protein: CASSLIAGVNTEAFF. The CDR3 bases are TGTGCCAGCAGCTTAATCGCAGGGGTGAACACTGAAGCTTTCTTT.

This clonotype occurred many times. The chain is built from TRBV11-3 and TRBJ1-3; a weak D match, TRBD1 (5 bases). Germline V gives CDR1 SGHNT, CDR2 YENEEA. The ends were cut back, 8 bases at V and 0 bases at J, with 11 bases in the middle. This CDR3 spans 14 amino acids. The CDR3 sequence is CASGDGSSGNTIYF. CDR3 nucleotide sequence: TGTGCCAGCGGGGACGGTAGCTCTGGAAACACCATATATTTT.

This clonotype came up many times. The V gene is TRBV11-3, the J gene TRBJ2-5; D perhaps matches TRBD1 (5 bases). The germline gives CDR1 SGHNT, CDR2 YENEEA. This CDR3 region has 14 residues. Deletions cut 5 bases from V and 4 bases from J, with 14 bases between. The CDR3 is CASSASTVAETQYF. The CDR3 bases are TGTGCCAGCAGCGCATCGACAGTGGCAGAGACCCAGTACTTC.

This clonotype was observed at least ten times. The rearrangement links TRBV3-1 to TRBJ1-1, with D perhaps matching TRBD1 (5 bases). With 1 base removed from V and 5 bases from J, the gap between germline ends came to 17 bases. This CDR3 spans 16 amino acids. In germline, CDR1 is LGHDT, CDR2 YNNKEL (reference sequence). CDR3 in DNA: TGTGCCAGCAGCCAAGGCCAGGGTGATATTGAGACTGAAGCTTTCTTT. The encoded protein is CASSQGQGDIETEAFF.

This clonotype was found many times. This rearrangement joins TRBV27 to TRBJ1-5, with a weak D call TRBD1 (6 bases). The CDR3 spans 14 residues. CDR1 and CDR2 from the germline V gene are MNHEY and SMNVEV (reference sequence). Trimming removed 0 bases from V and 7 bases from J, with 10 bases in between. This chain's CDR3 is CASSLSQGLQPQHF. CDR3 in DNA: TGTGCCAGCAGTTTATCACAGGGCCTACAGCCCCAGCATTTT.

This clonotype has ten or more counts. The rearrangement uses TRBV6-2 or TRBV6-3 and TRBJ1-1, with D tentatively TRBD1 (5 bases). The V gene lost 2 bases and the J gene lost 0 bases, with 13 bases spanning the gap. The CDR3 is made up of 16 amino acids. The germline V gene encodes CDR1 MNHEY and CDR2 SVGEGT. Here the CDR3 DNA reads TGTGCCAGCAGTTACCCATCGACAGCCATGAACACTGAAGCTTTCTTT. Its translation is CASSYPSTAMNTEAFF.

This clonotype was observed many times. This chain joins TRBV15 and TRBJ2-7; D is uncertain. The V end was cut by 0 bases, the J end by 2 bases, with 8 bases between. From germline, CDR1 is LNHNV and CDR2 YYDKDF (reference sequence). The CDR3 loop spans 14 amino acids. The DNA of the CDR3 is TGTGCCACCAGCAGAGAGGGGTATCCCTACGAGCAGTACTTC. Its translation is CATSREGYPYEQYF.

Ten or more counts support this clonotype. The gene calls are TRBV3-1 and TRBJ2-7; D unclear. This CDR3 spans 14 amino acids. Germline values: CDR1 LGHDT, CDR2 YNNKEL (reference sequence). Trimming left V 1 base short and J 4 bases short, with 11 bases between. CDR3 protein: CASSQGIRRYEQYF. DNA for the CDR3: TGTGCCAGCAGCCAAGGGATTCGGCGGTACGAGCAGTACTTC.

This clonotype showed up many times. The CDR3, as DNA: TGTGCCAGCAGCCCCAGCGGGAGCAACACCGGGGAGCTGTTTTTT. It yields the protein CASSPSGSNTGELFF. The V call is TRBV7-6, the J call TRBJ2-2, with 8 positions matching TRBD2. The CDR3 has 15 residues. The germline gives CDR1 SGHVS, CDR2 FNYEAQ. The V gene end was trimmed by 5 bases and the J gene end by 2 bases; junction bases not matched to a gene: 4.